These 26 T cell receptor beta chains originate from one sample sequenced in a study of CD8+ T cells in alopecia areata (dated by TCRdb to 2017 to 2018). Libraries were made using the immunoSEQ multiplex PCR assay. RNA was extracted from all samples and reverse transcribed into cDNA, which served as template for TCR sequencing. TCRdb provides this immuneACCESS table in a form limited to in-frame rearrangements. Some clones are lacking; in checked studies, under half of them reflect an unresolved V gene, and why the rest are absent is not known. The sample records 80,000 to 100,000 clones, about 40% of which are singletons. The ten largest clones add up to approximately 1.4% of the sample. The specimen sequenced was CD4+ T cells sorted from blood. The receptors derive from a human donor with alopecia areata.

This chain connects TRBV4-1 to TRBJ1-2; unclear D gene. V was clipped by 1 base and J by 2 bases, with 11 bases between them. In germline, CDR1 is MGHRA, CDR2 YSYEKL. This CDR3 is built from 15 residues. The CDR3 loop is CASSQGTGRNYGYTF. The CDR3 nucleotides read TGCGCCAGCAGCCAAGGGACGGGAAGAAACTATGGCTACACCTTC.

The rearrangement uses TRBV4-2 and TRBJ2-7; 8 positions match TRBD2. From germline, CDR1 is LGHNA and CDR2 YNFKEQ. The V segment lost 0 bases and the J segment 3 bases; nucleotides outside the gene matches: 7. There are 16 residues in the CDR3. The CDR3 reads CASSQDGTSGIYEQYF. The CDR3 DNA reads TGTGCCAGCAGCCAAGATGGTACTAGCGGAATCTACGAGCAGTACTTC.

This clone was seen more than once but under ten times. The chain links TRBV5-1 to TRBJ2-5, with TRBD1 as a possible D gene (6 bases). Germline V gene data show CDR1 as SGHRS and CDR2 as YFSETQ. This CDR3 comprises 15 residues. V was clipped by 1 base and J by 5 bases, with 15 bases between them. The CDR3, as DNA: TGCGCCAGCAGCTTGATGACAGGCGGGTGGGAGACCCAGTACTTC. It codes for CASSLMTGGWETQYF.

The rearrangement uses TRBV7-2 and TRBJ2-7; TRBD1 matches at 9 bases. V lost 5 bases and J lost 4; bases outside the gene matches: 9. The germline CDR1 and CDR2 sequences are SGHTA and FQGNSA. This CDR3 contains 15 residues. The CDR3 DNA reads TGTGCCAGCAGCCTAAGGACAGGGGTTGGATACGAGCAGTACTTC. It codes for CASSLRTGVGYEQYF.

The V and J genes are TRBV4-1 and TRBJ1-2, with TRBD1 as a possible D gene (5 bases). Germline CDR1 MGHRA, CDR2 YSYEKL. This CDR3 is 14 amino acids long. The V end lost 4 bases, the J end lost 6 bases, and 15 bases lay between the germline ends. This CDR3 reads CASSRPGYRDGYTF. In nucleotides, the CDR3 is TGCGCCAGCAGCCGTCCAGGGTATAGGGATGGCTACACCTTC.

The sample holds a few counts of this clone. The V gene is TRBV5-1, the J gene TRBJ2-7; the D gene could be TRBD1 or TRBD2 (6 bases each). V gave up 1 base and J gave up 7 bases, with 12 bases separating them. The CDR3 consists of 13 residues. The V gene's germline CDR1 is SGHRS and CDR2 YFSETQ. CDR3 DNA sequence: TGCGCCAGCAGCTTGTGGGGGGCATCGGAGCAGTACTTC. This gives the protein CASSLWGASEQYF.

The V call is TRBV29-1, the J call TRBJ2-7; D gene ambiguous. Germline lookup yields CDR1 SQVTM and CDR2 ANQGSEA. V was cut by 6 bases and J by 7 bases, with 13 bases left in between. The CDR3 has 11 amino acids. The CDR3: CSVERVPEQYF. Here the CDR3 DNA reads TGCAGCGTGGAAAGGGTTCCAGAGCAGTACTTC.

The sample holds one count of this clone. The chain combines TRBV7-9 with TRBJ1-2; no clear D gene. The CDR3 consists of 16 residues. Trimming took off 3 bases at V and 7 bases at J, with 21 bases between the two ends. Germline V gives CDR1 SEHNR, CDR2 FQNEAQ (reference sequence). CDR3 sequence: CASSFLGSGTSPGYTF. CDR3 DNA: TGTGCCAGCAGCTTTCTAGGCTCGGGAACCAGCCCTGGCTACACCTTC. Filled out from reference TRBV7-9 and TRBJ1-2, the complete variable domain reads DTGVSQNPRHKITKRGQNVTFRCDPISEHNRLYWYRQTLGQGPEFLTYFQNEAQLEKSRLLSDRFSAERPKGSFSTLEIQRTEQGDSAMYLCASSFLGSGTSPGYTFGSGTRLTVV.

V and J are TRBV27 and TRBJ1-1; D might be TRBD1 (5 bases). V was pared by 3 bases and J by 1 base, with 12 bases between. CDR1 is MNHEY, CDR2 SMNVEV, per germline (reference sequence). This CDR3 is built from 15 residues. The CDR3 loop reads CASSFQGLPNTEAFF. The CDR3 bases are TGTGCCAGCAGTTTCCAGGGCCTGCCGAACACTGAAGCTTTCTTT.

This clone has more than one count but fewer than ten. V usage is TRBV29-1 and J usage is TRBJ2-7; 11 bases are a match to TRBD1. This CDR3 region has 13 residues. The V gene end was trimmed by 4 bases and the J gene end by 5 bases; junction bases not matched to a gene: 4. Germline V gene lookup returns CDR1 SQVTM and CDR2 ANQGSEA. As DNA, the CDR3 is TGCAGCGTTGGGACAGGGGGCATAAACGAGCAGTACTTC. It translates to CSVGTGGINEQYF.

The gene calls are TRBV2 and TRBJ2-7, with D uncertain. Per the germline V gene, CDR1 is SNHLY and CDR2 is FYNNEI. This CDR3 has 14 residues. Deletions cut 4 bases from V and 5 bases from J, with 15 bases between. The CDR3 region has the DNA TGTGCCAGCAGTGTAACCCACGTTCCTGACGAGCAGTACTTC. Protein product: CASSVTHVPDEQYF.

The rearrangement joins TRBV29-1 to TRBJ2-3; a weak D match, TRBD2 (6 bases). The ends were cut back, 6 bases at V and 1 base at J, with 20 bases in the middle. Looked up from germline, CDR1 is SQVTM and CDR2 is ANQGSEA. The CDR3 runs 16 residues. CDR3 in amino acids: CSVGLTGVGGTDTQYF. CDR3 DNA sequence: TGCAGCGTCGGGTTGACGGGGGTCGGTGGCACAGATACGCAGTATTTT.

This clone was seen a handful of times. The chain employs TRBV14 and TRBJ1-2, with unresolved D. V lost 3 bases and J 5 bases, leaving 10 bases between the germline ends. The CDR3 has 13 amino acids. From germline, CDR1 is SGHDN and CDR2 FVKESK. CDR3 DNA sequence: TGTGCCAGCAGCCAGGCCCTTCGGTATGGCTACACCTTC. It yields the protein CASSQALRYGYTF.

This clone was observed a few times. The rearrangement joins TRBV28 to TRBJ1-4, with D perhaps matching TRBD1 (6 bases). The V end lost 3 bases, the J end lost 7 bases, and 15 bases lay between the germline ends. CDR1 MDHEN and CDR2 SYDVKM come from the germline V gene. The CDR3 extends over 15 amino acids. The CDR3 DNA follows: TGTGCCAGCAGTTTTCTGTCCAGGGGCAGTGAAAAACTGTTTTTT. It is translated as CASSFLSRGSEKLFF.

This clone was counted only a few times. V gene TRBV4-3 combines with J gene TRBJ1-2; TRBD1 agrees at 10 bases. This CDR3 contains 16 residues. The V segment lost 0 bases and the J segment 6 bases; nucleotides outside the gene matches: 7. Germline CDR1 and CDR2: LGHNA and YSLEER. In DNA, the CDR3 is TGCGCCAGCAGCCAAGAGACAGGGGGCCGCTTTGATGGCTACACCTTC. Protein sequence: CASSQETGGRFDGYTF.

The chain links TRBV30 to TRBJ2-5; 11 nucleotides agree with TRBD2. The CDR3 consists of 17 residues. Germline-derived CDR1 and CDR2 are GTSNPN and SVGIG (reference sequence). V shed 0 bases, J shed 6 bases, and the junction held 12 bases outside the gene matches. The chain's CDR3 is CAWSVPRPLAGAKTQYF. The CDR3 nucleotides are TGTGCCTGGAGTGTACCCCGCCCACTAGCGGGGGCGAAGACCCAGTACTTC.

This clone showed up just a few times. This sequence joins TRBV5-4 and TRBJ2-3; the D gene is possibly TRBD1 (6 bases). Germline loops: CDR1 SGHNT, CDR2 YYREEE (reference sequence). Trimming pared 4 bases from V and 1 base from J, leaving 13 bases between. The length of the CDR3 is 15 residues. For the CDR3, the DNA is TGTGCCAGCAGCGCATCAGGGGTTCGCACAGATACGCAGTATTTT. Translating gives CASSASGVRTDTQYF.

The rearrangement uses TRBV30 and TRBJ1-2, with 7 nucleotides matching TRBD1. Germline V gene sequence: CDR1 GTSNPN, CDR2 SVGIG (reference sequence). Unmatched junction bases numbered 9, after V lost 4 bases and J lost 7 bases. This CDR3 spans 13 amino acids. The CDR3 sequence: CAWTLDRVRGYTF. CDR3 in DNA: TGTGCCTGGACGCTAGACAGGGTCCGTGGCTACACCTTC.

Only a few counts were recorded for this clone. This chain uses TRBV5-6 with TRBJ2-7; D gene ambiguous. CDR1 SGHDT and CDR2 YYEEEE come from the germline V gene. Trimming left V 1 base short and J 6 bases short, with 14 bases between. This CDR3 is 14 amino acids long. The CDR3 DNA follows: TGTGCCAGCAGCTTGATGGCTACCTCGGGCGAGCAGTACTTC. It yields the protein CASSLMATSGEQYF.

The chain carries TRBV2 and TRBJ1-4, with TRBD1 matching 9 bases. The CDR3 loop spans 15 amino acids. Trimming removed 5 bases from V and 5 bases from J; junction bases left unmatched: 6. Germline V gives CDR1 SNHLY, CDR2 FYNNEI. In DNA, the CDR3 is TGTGCCAGCAGTCGTCTACAGGGGGCGAATGAAAAACTGTTTTTT. It yields the protein CASSRLQGANEKLFF.

This clone was counted only a few times. The rearrangement joins TRBV18 to TRBJ1-6; 7 nucleotides align to TRBD1. Germline values: CDR1 KGHSH, CDR2 LQKENI. The CDR3 has 16 amino acids. The V gene end was trimmed by 5 bases and the J gene end by 11 bases; junction bases not matched to a gene: 15. CDR3 coding DNA: TGTGCCAGCTCAGGGGACAGACGCCAGACTTTCCCACCCCTCCACTTT. This gives the protein CASSGDRRQTFPPLHF.

This clone was seen only a few times. The chain uses TRBV7-9 and TRBJ2-4; 12 nucleotides align to TRBD2. This CDR3 contains 16 residues. Germline lookup yields CDR1 SEHNR and CDR2 FQNEAQ (reference sequence). V shed 0 bases and J 7 bases; nucleotides not matched to a gene: 4. In nucleotides, the CDR3 is TGTGCCAGCAGCTTAGCGTTAACTAGCGGGAGGAACATTCAGTACTTC. Amino acid sequence: CASSLALTSGRNIQYF.

Sample share makes this clone medium-sized. The rearrangement joins TRBV7-8 to TRBJ1-1, with D hard to call. Germline-derived CDR1 and CDR2 are SGHVS and FQNEAQ. Trimming removed 1 base from V and 1 base from J, with 4 bases in between. CDR3 length: 13 residues. The CDR3: CASSLVENTEAFF. The DNA for the CDR3 is TGTGCCAGCAGCTTAGTCGAGAACACTGAAGCTTTCTTT.

The CDR3 DNA follows: TGTGCCAGCAGGACAGGGGTCGATCAGCAGTACTTC. Translated: CASRTGVDQQYF. The gene calls are TRBV28 and TRBJ2-7, with 8 nucleotides matching TRBD1. The germline V gene has CDR1 MDHEN and CDR2 SYDVKM. The junction had 6 bases not matched to a gene; V was cut back by 6 bases and J by 8 bases. The CDR3 length is 12 residues. The full variable domain, with the rest looked up from reference TRBV28 and TRBJ2-7, is DVKVTQSSRYLVKRTGEKVFLECVQDMDHENMFWYRQDPGLGLRLIYFSYDVKMKEKGDIPEGYSVSREKKERFSLILESASTNQTSMYLCASRTGVDQQYFGPGTRLTVT.

This clone was seen a handful of times. The chain recombines TRBV5-1 with TRBJ2-5; TRBD1 or TRBD2 may be the D gene (5 bases each). The CDR3 runs 15 residues. V lost 2 bases and J lost 0, with 11 bases in between. CDR1 SGHRS and CDR2 YFSETQ come from the germline V gene. CDR3 sequence reads: CASSFDGTNQETQYF. As DNA, the CDR3 is TGCGCCAGCAGCTTTGACGGGACGAACCAAGAGACCCAGTACTTC.

This chain uses TRBV20-1 with TRBJ2-1; no firm D call. Trimming pared 8 bases from V and 13 bases from J, leaving 18 bases between. This CDR3 has 11 amino acids. Per germline, CDR1 DFQATT and CDR2 SNEGSKA (reference sequence). The CDR3 DNA reads TGCAGTCCTATCCAGTTCGGAGTCCAGTTCTTC. Translated, it gives CSPIQFGVQFF.